The clone carrying this T cell receptor (beta chain) came up a few times. Its cognate antigen is unknown. V was cut by 0 bases and J by 0 bases, with 11 bases left in between. This CDR3 has 16 amino acids. Germline V gene data show CDR1 as LNHNV and CDR2 as YYDKDF (reference sequence). Amplification of TCR beta CDR3 regions used RNA as the template. TCR CDR3 regions were first amplified by RT-PCR with HTBI primers. TCRdb passed the multiplex PCR reads through MiXCR, listing each CDR3 protein once. The data contain approximately 640,000 distinct CDR3 sequences, nearly 45% of them singletons. These data originate in a study of T cells in Graves' hyperthyroidism and ophthalmopathy. Study-wide findings and caveats: Ophthalmopathy got predicted by the model a median about six months before its onset.

The sequencing input was peripheral blood or thyroid tissue (not recorded which). The chain joins TRBV15 to TRBJ1-1; a possible D gene is TRBD1 (5 bases). This receptor was taken from an adult man with Graves' disease, either hyperthyroidism or ophthalmopathy (not recorded which). CDR3 bases: TGTGCCACCAGCAGAGACCGGGGGGGGGTGAACACTGAAGCTTTCTTT. This gives the protein CATSRDRGGVNTEAFF.